This TCR beta chain was documented in a study of blood T cell repertoires in COVID-19. The V gene lost 6 bases and the J gene lost 7 bases, with 19 bases spanning the gap. The CDR3 length is 15 residues. Germline CDR1 is MNHEY and CDR2 is SVGAGI. Sequencing was performed with immunoSEQ multiplex PCR; in TCRdb, only in-frame clones are kept and a portion is missing. The sample yields over 250,000 clones, roughly nine tenths seen once. This clone was picked up one time. The TCR originated in a man aged 55-75 years who had recovered from COVID-19. The sample consisted of PBMCs or T cells enriched from blood (not recorded which). The chain combines TRBV6-5 with TRBJ2-1; weak D call: TRBD2 (6 bases). The CDR3 is CASSPPGGGSNEQFF. Here the CDR3 DNA reads TGTGCCAGCAGCCCCCCCGGGGGAGGAAGTAATGAGCAGTTCTTC.